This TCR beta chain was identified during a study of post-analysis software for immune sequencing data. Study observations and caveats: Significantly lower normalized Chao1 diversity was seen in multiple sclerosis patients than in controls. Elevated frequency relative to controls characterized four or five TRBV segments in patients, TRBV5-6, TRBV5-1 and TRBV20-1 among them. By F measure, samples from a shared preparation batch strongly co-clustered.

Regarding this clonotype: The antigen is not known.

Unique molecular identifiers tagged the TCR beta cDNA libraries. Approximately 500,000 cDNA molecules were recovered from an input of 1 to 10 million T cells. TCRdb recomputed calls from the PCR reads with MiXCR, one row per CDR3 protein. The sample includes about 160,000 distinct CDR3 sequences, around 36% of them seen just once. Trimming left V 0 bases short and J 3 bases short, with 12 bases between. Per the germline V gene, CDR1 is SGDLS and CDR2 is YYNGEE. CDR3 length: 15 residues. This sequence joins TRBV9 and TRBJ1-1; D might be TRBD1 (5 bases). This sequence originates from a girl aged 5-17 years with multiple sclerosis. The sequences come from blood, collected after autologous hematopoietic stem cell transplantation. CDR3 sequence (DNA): TGTGCCAGCAGCGTAGGTCTTGGGGCAGACACTGAAGCTTTCTTT. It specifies CASSVGLGADTEAFF.